The clone carrying this T cell receptor (beta chain) was detected only a few times. Germline-derived CDR1 and CDR2 are SQVTM and ANQGSEA. The ends were cut back, 7 bases at V and 4 bases at J, with 4 bases in the middle. The CDR3 loop spans 9 amino acids. The study excluded patients with uncontrolled infection, other autoimmune disease, pregnancy or lactation. This specimen comes from a study of T cells in Graves' hyperthyroidism and ophthalmopathy. Researchers took RNA transcripts and amplified the TCR beta CDR3 regions from them. Carried out on the TCR CDR3, a first-round RT-PCR used the HTBI primer set. TCRdb independently ran MiXCR on the multiplex PCR reads; one entry per CDR3 protein. This repertoire shows about 700,000 distinct CDR3 sequences, over 40% found once; its top ten account for 7% to 7.5%.

The rearrangement links TRBV29-1 to TRBJ1-2, with unresolved D. The source material was peripheral blood or thyroid tissue (not recorded which). The clonotype was recovered from an adult man with Graves' disease, either hyperthyroidism or ophthalmopathy (not recorded which). CDR3 residues: CSGGYGYTF. The CDR3, as DNA: TGCAGCGGTGGCTATGGCTACACCTTC.